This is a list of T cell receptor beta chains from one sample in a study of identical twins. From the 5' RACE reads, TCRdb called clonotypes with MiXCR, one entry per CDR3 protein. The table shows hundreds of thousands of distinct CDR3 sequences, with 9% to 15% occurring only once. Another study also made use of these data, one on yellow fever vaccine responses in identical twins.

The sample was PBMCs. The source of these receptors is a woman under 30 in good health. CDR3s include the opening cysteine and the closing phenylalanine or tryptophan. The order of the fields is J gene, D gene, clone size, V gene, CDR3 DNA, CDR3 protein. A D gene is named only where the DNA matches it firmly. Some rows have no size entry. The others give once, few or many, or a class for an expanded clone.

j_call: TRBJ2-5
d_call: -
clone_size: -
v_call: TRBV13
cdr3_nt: TGTGCCAGCAGCTCGACAGCCCAAGAGACCCAGTACTTC
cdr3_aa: CASSSTAQETQYF

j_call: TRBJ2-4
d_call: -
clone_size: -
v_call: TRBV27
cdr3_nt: TGTGCCAGCAGTACCGAGGGGGGGGGGGCCAAAAACATTCAGTACTTC
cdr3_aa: CASSTEGGGAKNIQYF

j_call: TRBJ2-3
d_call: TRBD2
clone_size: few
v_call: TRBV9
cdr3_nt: TGTGCCAGCAGCATCCACAAGCGGGATTCAGGCACAGATACGCAGTATTTT
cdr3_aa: CASSIHKRDSGTDTQYF

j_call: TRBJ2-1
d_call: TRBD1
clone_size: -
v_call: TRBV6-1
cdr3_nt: TGTGCCAGCAGTCTAAGGAACCGGGACAGTTCCTACAATGAGCAGTTCTTC
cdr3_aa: CASSLRNRDSSYNEQFF

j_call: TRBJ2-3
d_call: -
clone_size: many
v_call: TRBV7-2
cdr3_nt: TGTGCCAGCAGTTTAGGGGGACTATCCACAGATACGCAGTATTTT
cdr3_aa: CASSLGGLSTDTQYF

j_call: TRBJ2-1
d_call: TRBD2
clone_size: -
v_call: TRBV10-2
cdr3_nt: TGCGCCAGCAGTGAGTTGGCGGGGGGGCCTATCGCCTACAATGAGCAGTTCTTC
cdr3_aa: CASSELAGGPIAYNEQFF

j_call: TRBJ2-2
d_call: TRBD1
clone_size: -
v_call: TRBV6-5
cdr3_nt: TGTGCCAGCAGTTACGCGGGGACAGGGGGCCACACCGGGGAGCTGTTTTTT
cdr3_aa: CASSYAGTGGHTGELFF

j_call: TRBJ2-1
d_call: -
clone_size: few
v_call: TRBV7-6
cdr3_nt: TGTGCCAGCAGCTCACGACTGGAGACCATCGTGGCGGGTGAGCAGTTCTTC
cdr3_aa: CASSSRLETIVAGEQFF

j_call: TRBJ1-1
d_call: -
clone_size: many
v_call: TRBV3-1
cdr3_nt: TGTGCCAGCAGCCGAGGGGGGTCGAACACTGAAGCTTTCTTT
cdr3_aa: CASSRGGSNTEAFF

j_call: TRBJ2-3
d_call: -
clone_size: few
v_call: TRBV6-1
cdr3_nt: TGTGCCAGCAGCCCCGGAGGGGTTGCGCAGTATTTT
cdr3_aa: CASSPGGVAQYF